The next 2 T cell receptor beta chains were all read from a single sample in a study of blood T cell repertoires in COVID-19. The data were produced by immunoSEQ multiplex PCR, yet TCRdb's version contains in-frame clones alone and is incomplete. Seen here are about 170,000 clones, around 84% observed once, and the top ten hold about 3%. Sequencing input: peripheral blood. These receptors were collected from a human donor with acute or convalescent COVID-19. The donor label of this sample is uncertain.

The rearrangement links TRBV30 to TRBJ1-2; 8 bases map to TRBD1. Per germline, CDR1 GTSNPN and CDR2 SVGIG (reference sequence). With 0 bases clipped from V and 6 bases from J, the junction kept 9 bases outside the gene matches. The CDR3 extends over 15 amino acids. CDR3 DNA: TGTGCCTGGAGTGTATGGGCAGGGGGCCCTCATGGCTACACCTTC. Its translation is CAWSVWAGGPHGYTF.

V and J are TRBV6-5 and TRBJ2-5; 10 bases are shared with TRBD2. Trimming at V came to 6 bases and at J to 4 bases, leaving 5 bases not matched to a gene. This CDR3 contains 14 residues. The V gene's germline CDR1 is MNHEY and CDR2 SVGAGI. This CDR3 reads CASRTSGVRETQYF. As DNA, the CDR3 is TGTGCCAGCAGAACTAGCGGGGTTAGAGAGACCCAGTACTTC.